Sequencing of this T cell receptor (beta chain) was carried out in a study of control samples from healthy donors and cancer patients (TCRdb year 2020). The method was the immunoSEQ multiplex PCR assay. The table comes from immuneACCESS by way of TCRdb, which keeps in-frame sequences with V and J called. Part of the clones is missing from these tables; in studies checked, under half for an unresolved V gene and the rest for unknown reasons. Counted in this sample were 40,000 to 50,000 clones; roughly 65% of them appeared once. Together, the top ten hold under 20% of the sample. The junction carries 6 bases between V and J, which are trimmed by 3 bases and 6 bases respectively. CDR1 MDHEN and CDR2 SYDVKM are derived from the germline V gene. Inclusive of the bounding cysteine and phenylalanine, the CDR3 is 12 residues long. The retained sequence is limited to the CDR3, 36 bases, with the frame set at the first base.

As concerns this clone: What antigen it recognizes has not been identified. It has no much larger one-base neighbor in the sample; base qualities were not kept.

Sequenced input: formalin-fixed, paraffin-embedded tissue. The chain links TRBV28 with TRBJ2-1, with a tentative D gene TRBD2 over 5 matching bases. This receptor was taken from a male donor with melanoma. The CDR3 reads CASSFRGNEQFF. The nucleotide sequence reads TGTGCCAGCAGTTTCCGGGGCAATGAGCAGTTCTTC.